The 25 T cell receptor beta chains below come from one sample, sequenced in a study of blood T cells in healthy people across ages. For the second PCR, which ran for about 7 to 11 cycles, a sample-barcoded 5' primer and a J-beta primer mix were used. TCRdb processed the 5' RACE reads anew with MiXCR; each CDR3 protein has one entry. The sample has about 680,000 distinct CDR3 sequences; 45% to 50% are singletons. Material: blood. All receptors derive from an older woman in good health.

This clonotype was seen only a few times. This sequence joins TRBV7-2 and TRBJ1-2; 8 nucleotides line up with TRBD1. Germline assignment: CDR1 SGHTA and CDR2 FQGNSA. The CDR3 extends over 14 amino acids. V shed 5 bases, J shed 8 bases, and the junction held 10 bases outside the gene matches. The CDR3 loop reads CASSASGGWPGYTF. CDR3 nucleotide sequence: TGTGCCAGCAGCGCGTCAGGGGGCTGGCCCGGCTACACCTTC.

The chain carries TRBV20-1 and TRBJ1-1; 8 positions match TRBD1. The CDR3 totals 13 residues. Germline V lookup: CDR1 DFQATT, CDR2 SNEGSKA (reference sequence). The J segment lost 5 bases and the V segment lost 5 bases, leaving 7 bases of the junction unmatched. The CDR3, as DNA: TGCAGTGCTTACGACAGGGGAGGAACTGAAGCTTTCTTT. This codes for CSAYDRGGTEAFF.

V and J are TRBV6-2 or TRBV6-3 and TRBJ2-7; 8 nucleotides match TRBD1. CDR1 is MNHEY and CDR2 is SVGEGT in the germline V gene. After removal of 4 bases from V and 5 bases from J, the junction contained 4 bases not matched to a gene. This CDR3 spans 13 amino acids. CDR3 coding DNA: TGTGCCAGCAGTTTGGACAGGGTCCACGAGCAGTACTTC. It yields the protein CASSLDRVHEQYF.

The rearrangement joins TRBV7-2 to TRBJ2-5, with a tentative D call TRBD2 (6 bases). CDR3 length equals 13 residues. V was shortened by 4 bases and J by 5 bases, with 11 bases between the two germline ends. Germline values: CDR1 SGHTA, CDR2 FQGNSA. CDR3 region: CASSYNRGETQYF. The CDR3 nucleotides read TGTGCCAGCAGCTATAATCGGGGGGAGACCCAGTACTTC.

The rearrangement links TRBV20-1 to TRBJ2-1; TRBD2 agrees at 14 bases. The CDR3 covers 14 residues. Trimming cost V 5 bases and J 8 bases; bases outside gene matches: 5. The V gene's germline CDR1 is DFQATT and CDR2 SNEGSKA (reference sequence). The CDR3 region has the DNA TGCAGTGCTCTGGGACTAGCGGGAGCCCATGAGCAGTTCTTC. Its translation is CSALGLAGAHEQFF.

The chain combines TRBV7-8 with TRBJ2-1; the D gene is possibly TRBD2 (5 bases). Trimming took off 5 bases at V and 6 bases at J, with 14 bases between the two ends. The CDR3 totals 14 residues. CDR1 is SGHVS and CDR2 is FQNEAQ in the germline V gene. CDR3 DNA: TGTGCCAGCAGCCGAGAACTAGGGTCCAATGAGCAGTTCTTC. This gives the protein CASSRELGSNEQFF.

The V and J genes are TRBV20-1 and TRBJ1-2, with a possible D match to TRBD1 (5 bases). V gave up 3 bases and J gave up 6 bases, with 17 bases separating them. Per germline, CDR1 DFQATT and CDR2 SNEGSKA (reference sequence). This CDR3 has 14 residues. As DNA, the CDR3 is TGCAGTGCTAGTCAGCAGGGACTGCTTGATGGCTACACCTTC. Amino acids: CSASQQGLLDGYTF.

This clonotype has only a few counts. This chain connects TRBV7-3 to TRBJ2-3; no definite D call. V was pared by 5 bases and J by 4 bases, with 10 bases between. The germline gives CDR1 SGHTA, CDR2 FQGTGA. This CDR3 spans 13 amino acids. The CDR3 sequence is CASSRRHPDTQYF. In DNA, the CDR3 is TGTGCCAGCAGCCGCCGACATCCAGATACGCAGTATTTT.

This clonotype turned up a few times. V gene TRBV7-2 combines with J gene TRBJ2-5, with D possibly TRBD2 on 5 matching bases. The CDR3 contains 14 residues. The V gene's germline CDR1 is SGHTA and CDR2 FQGNSA. The V gene lost 3 bases and the J gene lost 2 bases, with 10 bases spanning the gap. The CDR3 is CASSLNGMQETQYF. CDR3 nucleotides: TGTGCCAGCAGCTTGAACGGGATGCAAGAGACCCAGTACTTC. Supplemented by reference TRBV7-2 and TRBJ2-5, the full variable domain reads GAGVSQSPSNKVTEKGKDVELRCDPISGHTALYWYRQSLGQGLEFLIYFQGNSAPDKSGLPSDRFSAERTGGSVSTLTIQRTQQEDSAVYLCASSLNGMQETQYFGPGTRLLVL.

This clonotype has just a few counts. The gene calls are TRBV29-1 and TRBJ2-1; tentative D call: TRBD2 (6 bases). V shed 6 bases and J shed 6 bases, with 21 bases lying between them. Germline assignment: CDR1 SQVTM and CDR2 ANQGSEA. The CDR3 has 15 amino acids. The CDR3 nucleotides read TGCAGCGTGGAGGGCCTTAGACACAAAACCAATGAGCAGTTCTTC. It is translated as CSVEGLRHKTNEQFF.

The chain combines TRBV13 with TRBJ2-3, with D maybe TRBD2 (5 bases). This CDR3 has 15 amino acids. V was shortened by 2 bases and J by 1 base, with 10 bases between the two germline ends. Germline CDR1 is PRHDT and CDR2 is FYEKMQ (reference sequence). CDR3 sequence: CASSLRGGGTDTQYF. The DNA of the CDR3 is TGTGCCAGCAGCTTACGTGGAGGAGGCACAGATACGCAGTATTTT.

This clonotype was observed many times. This chain links TRBV28 with TRBJ2-6; D is unclear. The V end lost 2 bases, the J end lost 3 bases, and 5 bases lay between the germline ends. This CDR3 comprises 14 residues. Germline loops: CDR1 MDHEN, CDR2 SYDVKM. The CDR3: CASSLSYGANVLTF. CDR3 in DNA: TGTGCCAGCAGTTTAAGCTATGGGGCCAACGTCCTGACTTTC.

The chain is built from TRBV20-1 and TRBJ1-5; 8 nucleotides agree with TRBD1. Trimming took 0 bases from V and 5 from J; bases not matched to a gene: 9. Germline CDR1 and CDR2: DFQATT and SNEGSKA (reference sequence). This CDR3 comprises 16 residues. The CDR3 nucleotides are TGCAGTGCTAGAGATGGACAGGGCGGTAGGTATCAGCCCCAGCATTTT. Encoded protein: CSARDGQGGRYQPQHF.

V is TRBV20-1 and J is TRBJ1-2; D is undetermined. V lost 5 bases to trimming and J lost 8 bases, with 15 bases between them. This CDR3 spans 12 amino acids. Germline V gene sequence: CDR1 DFQATT, CDR2 SNEGSKA (reference sequence). The CDR3 reads CSAPRGSEGYTF. The CDR3 region has the DNA TGCAGTGCTCCCCGAGGTTCGGAAGGCTACACCTTC.

The V gene is TRBV27, the J gene TRBJ2-7; tentatively, D is TRBD1 or TRBD2 (7 bases each). Germline V gives CDR1 MNHEY, CDR2 SMNVEV (reference sequence). The CDR3 covers 14 residues. V lost 2 bases and J lost 4, with 12 bases in between. As DNA, the CDR3 is TGTGCCAGCAGTTTAAGGGAGGGGGCTTACGAGCAGTACTTC. Protein: CASSLREGAYEQYF.

CDR3 protein: CANSRPRETQYF. DNA of the CDR3: TGTGCCAACAGCAGACCGAGGGAGACCCAGTACTTC. This chain links TRBV6-5 with TRBJ2-5; D remains unclear. CDR1 MNHEY and CDR2 SVGAGI come from the germline V gene. This CDR3 has 12 residues. Trimming shortened V by 10 bases and J by 5 bases, and 14 bases separated the two germline ends.

V gene TRBV14 combines with J gene TRBJ1-1; weak D call: TRBD1 (5 bases). This CDR3 is 15 amino acids long. Looked up from germline, CDR1 is SGHDN and CDR2 is FVKESK. V lost 0 bases and J 1 base, leaving 9 bases between the germline ends. The CDR3 protein is CASSQDQGSNTEAFF. CDR3 nucleotide sequence: TGTGCCAGCAGCCAAGATCAGGGCTCGAACACTGAAGCTTTCTTT.

Remarks on this clonotype: This sequence may be a read error, since a much larger clone differs from it by one base. The rearrangement uses TRBV20-1 and TRBJ2-5, with D possibly being TRBD1 (6 bases). The V end was cut by 4 bases, the J end by 5 bases, with 20 bases between. The germline V gene has CDR1 DFQATT and CDR2 SNEGSKA (reference sequence). The CDR3 has 15 residues. In nucleotides, the CDR3 is TGCAGTGCTAAGAGGCTGACAGGCAATCCGGAGACCCAGTACTTC. This encodes CSAKRLTGNPETQYF.

The chain is built from TRBV27 and TRBJ2-7; TRBD1 matches 7 bases. From germline, CDR1 is MNHEY and CDR2 SMNVEV (reference sequence). After removal of 8 bases from V and 3 bases from J, the junction contained 4 bases not matched to a gene. The CDR3 sequence is 12 residues long. Written as DNA, the CDR3 is TGTGCCAGCCGGGACAGTCACTACGAGCAGTACTTC. This codes for CASRDSHYEQYF.

The chain has TRBV7-3 and TRBJ1-4; possibly TRBD1 for D (5 bases). This CDR3 region has 13 residues. V lost 4 bases to trimming and J lost 7 bases, with 10 bases between them. CDR1 SGHTA and CDR2 FQGTGA come from the germline V gene. The chain's CDR3 is CASSSGRCEKLFF. CDR3 DNA: TGTGCCAGCAGCTCAGGGCGCTGTGAAAAACTGTTTTTT.

The chain recombines TRBV7-2 with TRBJ1-1; D perhaps matches TRBD1 (5 bases). The CDR3 has 13 residues. CDR1 is SGHTA, CDR2 FQGNSA, per germline. V was shortened by 6 bases and J by 5 bases, with 13 bases between the two germline ends. The CDR3 sequence is CASSWGAGTEAFF. CDR3 DNA sequence: TGTGCCAGCAGTTGGGGAGCAGGGACTGAAGCTTTCTTT.

This CDR3 reads CASETYNGEQYF. CDR3 in DNA: TGTGCCAGCGAAACTTACAACGGCGAGCAGTACTTC. The chain combines TRBV28 with TRBJ2-4, with D hard to call. The J call may be incorrect, as the DNA end agrees better with TRBJ2-7. This CDR3 region has 12 residues. The germline gives CDR1 MDHEN, CDR2 SYDVKM.

The V gene is TRBV6-6, the J gene TRBJ2-1; TRBD1 matches at 9 bases. CDR1 is MNHNY, CDR2 SVGAGI, per germline (reference sequence). V trimming: 5 bases; J trimming: 4 bases; junction bases outside the gene matches: 6. There are 15 residues in the CDR3. CDR3 loop: CASSKTGGAYNEQFF. Written as DNA, the CDR3 is TGTGCCAGCAGTAAAACAGGGGGCGCTTACAATGAGCAGTTCTTC.

The chain has TRBV7-2 and TRBJ2-3; 8 bases fit TRBD2. CDR1 is SGHTA and CDR2 is FQGNSA in the germline V gene. V was clipped by 1 base and J by 1 base; unmatched bases: 4. The CDR3 covers 16 residues. CDR3 in amino acids: CASSLESSGRTDTQYF. The CDR3 nucleotides are TGTGCCAGCAGCTTAGAGTCTAGCGGGCGCACAGATACGCAGTATTTT.

The V and J genes are TRBV6-1 and TRBJ1-5, with D perhaps matching TRBD1 (5 bases). Germline lookup yields CDR1 MNHNS and CDR2 SASEGT. V lost 6 bases to trimming and J lost 4 bases, with 16 bases between them. This CDR3 contains 15 residues. The CDR3 protein is CASSELAGRNQPQHF. In DNA form, the CDR3 reads TGTGCCAGCAGCGAACTGGCAGGGCGAAATCAGCCCCAGCATTTT.